Included here is one TCR beta chain sequence, with context. Its antigen is undetermined. The data were obtained in a study of shared clonotypes between healthy human individuals. Study information: Each donor's CD4 naive and CD4 memory cells filled three plates apiece, CD8 naive two, and CD8 memory one. Study-wide points: Memory subsets had estimated richness that was generally smaller than that of naive subsets. Around 4.7% was the fraction of naive CD4 clonotypes found shared across a few donors.

The V end lost 2 bases, the J end lost 5 bases, and 15 bases lay between the germline ends. CDR1 MNHEY and CDR2 SMNVEV come from the germline V gene (reference sequence). CDR3 length: 15 amino acids. Method: immunoSEQ multiplex PCR; TCRdb's copy keeps in-frame clones and lacks some. The data hold 2 million to 2.5 million clones, with approximately 94% observed a single time. This chain joins TRBV27 and TRBJ1-2, with D perhaps matching TRBD1 (5 bases). The source of this sequence is a young man in good health. Some clones in this sample may be carry-over from other donors' samples. The sample comprised naive CD4+ T cells from PBMCs. Subset meaning: CD45RA+ positively selected. For the CDR3, the DNA is TGTGCCAGCAGTTTAAACGCCAGGGAAGGGTATGGCTACACCTTC. Its translation: CASSLNAREGYGYTF.